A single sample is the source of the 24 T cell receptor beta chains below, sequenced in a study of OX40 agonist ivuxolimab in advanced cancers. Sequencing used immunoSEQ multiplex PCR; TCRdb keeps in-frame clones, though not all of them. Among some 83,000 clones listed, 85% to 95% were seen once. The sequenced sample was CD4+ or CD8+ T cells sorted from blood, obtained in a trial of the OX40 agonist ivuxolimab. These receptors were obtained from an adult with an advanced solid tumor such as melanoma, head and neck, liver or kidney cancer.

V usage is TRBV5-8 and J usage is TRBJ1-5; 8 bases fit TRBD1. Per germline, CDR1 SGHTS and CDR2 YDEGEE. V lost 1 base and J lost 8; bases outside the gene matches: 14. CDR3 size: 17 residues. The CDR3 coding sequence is TGTGCCAGCAGCTTGTGGGAAAACGGACAGGGTAGGGAGCCCCAGCATTTT. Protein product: CASSLWENGQGREPQHF.

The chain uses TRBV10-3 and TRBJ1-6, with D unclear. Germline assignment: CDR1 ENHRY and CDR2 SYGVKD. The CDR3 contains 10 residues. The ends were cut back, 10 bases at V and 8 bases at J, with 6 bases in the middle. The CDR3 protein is CATQYSPLHF. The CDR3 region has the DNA TGTGCCACCCAATATTCACCCCTCCACTTT.

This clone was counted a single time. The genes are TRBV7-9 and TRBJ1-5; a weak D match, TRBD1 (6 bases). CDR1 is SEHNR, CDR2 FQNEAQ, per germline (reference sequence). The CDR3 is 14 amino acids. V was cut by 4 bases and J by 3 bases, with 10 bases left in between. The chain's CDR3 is CASSSGQSNQPQHF. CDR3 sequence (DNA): TGTGCCAGCAGCTCCGGACAGTCCAATCAGCCCCAGCATTTT. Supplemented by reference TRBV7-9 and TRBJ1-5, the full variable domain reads DTGVSQNPRHKITKRGQNVTFRCDPISEHNRLYWYRQTLGQGPEFLTYFQNEAQLEKSRLLSDRFSAERPKGSFSTLEIQRTEQGDSAMYLCASSSGQSNQPQHFGDGTRLSIL.

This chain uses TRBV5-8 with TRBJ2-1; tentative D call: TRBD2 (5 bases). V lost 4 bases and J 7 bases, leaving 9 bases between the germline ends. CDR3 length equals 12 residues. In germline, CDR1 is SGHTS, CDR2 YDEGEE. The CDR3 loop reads CASSKLGNEQFF. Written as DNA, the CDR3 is TGTGCCAGCAGCAAACTAGGGAATGAGCAGTTCTTC. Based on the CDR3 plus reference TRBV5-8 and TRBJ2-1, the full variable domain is EAGVTQSPTHLIKTRGQQATLRCSPISGHTSVYWYQQALGLGLQFLLWYDEGEERNRGNFPPRFSGRQFPNYSSELNVNALELEDSALYLCASSKLGNEQFFGPGTRLTVL.

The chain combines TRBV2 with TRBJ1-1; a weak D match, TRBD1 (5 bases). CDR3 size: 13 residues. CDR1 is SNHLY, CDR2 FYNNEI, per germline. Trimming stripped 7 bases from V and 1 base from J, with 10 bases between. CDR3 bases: TGTGCCAGCATCGGACAAACGAACACTGAAGCTTTCTTT. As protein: CASIGQTNTEAFF.

Written as DNA, the CDR3 is TGTGCCAGTAGTATCACCGGGGCAGAGACCCAGTACTTC. Translating it yields CASSITGAETQYF. The V call is TRBV19, the J call TRBJ2-5; either TRBD1 or TRBD2 may fit D (5 bases each). Germline CDR1 LNHDA, CDR2 SQIVND (reference sequence). The CDR3 consists of 13 residues. V shed 3 bases and J shed 4 bases, with 9 bases lying between them.

The CDR3 DNA reads TGTGCCAGCAGTGCCCTCACCGGGGGGATCTACGAGCAGTACTTC. This codes for CASSALTGGIYEQYF. The chain links TRBV2 to TRBJ2-7; 7 positions match TRBD2. J was trimmed by 3 bases and V by 4 bases; bases with no gene match: 9. Germline CDR1 is SNHLY and CDR2 is FYNNEI. The CDR3 loop spans 15 amino acids.

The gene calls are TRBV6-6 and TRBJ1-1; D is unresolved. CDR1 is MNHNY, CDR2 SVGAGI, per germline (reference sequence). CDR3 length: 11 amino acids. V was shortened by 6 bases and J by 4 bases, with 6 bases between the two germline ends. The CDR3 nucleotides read TGTGCCAGCAGCTTACCCACTGAAGCTTTCTTT. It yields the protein CASSLPTEAFF.

This CDR3 is CASSFKREAFF. The DNA of the CDR3 is TGTGCCAGCAGCTTTAAGCGTGAAGCTTTCTTT. The chain joins TRBV7-9 to TRBJ1-1, with no clear D. The CDR3 runs to 11 residues. Germline V lookup: CDR1 SEHNR, CDR2 FQNEAQ (reference sequence). V lost 3 bases and J 7 bases, leaving 6 bases between the germline ends.

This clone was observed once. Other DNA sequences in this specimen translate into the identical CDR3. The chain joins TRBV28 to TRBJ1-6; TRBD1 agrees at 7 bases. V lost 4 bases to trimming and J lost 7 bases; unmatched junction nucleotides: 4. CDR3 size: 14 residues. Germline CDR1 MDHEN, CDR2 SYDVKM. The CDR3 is CASSSGQENSPLHF. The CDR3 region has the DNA TGTGCCAGCAGTTCAGGACAGGAGAATTCACCCCTCCACTTT.

The CDR3 region has the DNA TGTGCCAGCAGCCTCCTTTATATACCGGAGATTTCGAATCAGCCCCAGCATTTT. This gives the protein CASSLLYIPEISNQPQHF. The gene calls are TRBV5-8 and TRBJ1-5; D is undetermined. The germline V gene has CDR1 SGHTS and CDR2 YDEGEE. Trimming cost V 4 bases and J 4 bases, with 24 bases left between them. This CDR3 comprises 18 residues.

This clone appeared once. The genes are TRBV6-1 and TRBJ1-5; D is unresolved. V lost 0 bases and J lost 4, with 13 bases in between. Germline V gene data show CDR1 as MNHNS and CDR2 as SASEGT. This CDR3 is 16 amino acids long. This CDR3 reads CASSEAGRQLNQPQHF. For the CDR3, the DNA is TGTGCCAGCAGTGAAGCAGGAAGGCAGCTAAATCAGCCCCAGCATTTT.

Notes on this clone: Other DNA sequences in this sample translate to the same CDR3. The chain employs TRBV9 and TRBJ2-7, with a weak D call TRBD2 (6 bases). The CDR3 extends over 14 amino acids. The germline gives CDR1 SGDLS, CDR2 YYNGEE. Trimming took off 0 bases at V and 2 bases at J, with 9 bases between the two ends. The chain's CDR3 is CASSVGGETYEQYF. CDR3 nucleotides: TGTGCCAGCAGCGTAGGGGGGGAGACCTACGAGCAGTACTTC.

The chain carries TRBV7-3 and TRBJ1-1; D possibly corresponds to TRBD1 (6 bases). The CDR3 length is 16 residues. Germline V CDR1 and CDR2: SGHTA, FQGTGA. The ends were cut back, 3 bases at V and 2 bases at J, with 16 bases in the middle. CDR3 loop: CASSFDRLGENTEAFF. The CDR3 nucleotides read TGTGCCAGCAGCTTCGACAGGTTAGGGGAAAACACTGAAGCTTTCTTT.

CDR3 region: CASSSGLAEVYNEQFF. The CDR3, as DNA: TGTGCCAGCAGCTCGGGACTAGCGGAAGTATACAATGAGCAGTTCTTC. The J gene is TRBJ2-1, the V gene TRBV7-6, with 11 bases identical to TRBD2. The junction had 6 bases not matched to a gene; V was cut back by 4 bases and J by 4 bases. This CDR3 has 16 residues. Per the germline V gene, CDR1 is SGHVS and CDR2 is FNYEAQ.

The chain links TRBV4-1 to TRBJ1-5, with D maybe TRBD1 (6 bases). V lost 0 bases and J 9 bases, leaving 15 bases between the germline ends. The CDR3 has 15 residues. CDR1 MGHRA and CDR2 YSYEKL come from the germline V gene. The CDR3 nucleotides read TGCGCCAGCAGCCAAGACAGGGGTTTAGATTGGCCCCAGCATTTT. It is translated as CASSQDRGLDWPQHF.

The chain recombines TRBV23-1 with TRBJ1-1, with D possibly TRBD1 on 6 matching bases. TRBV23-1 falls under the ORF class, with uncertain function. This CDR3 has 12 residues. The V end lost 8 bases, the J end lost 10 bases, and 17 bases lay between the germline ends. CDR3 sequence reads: CASRFGGLVAFF. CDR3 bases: TGCGCCAGCCGATTTGGGGGCTTAGTAGCTTTCTTT.

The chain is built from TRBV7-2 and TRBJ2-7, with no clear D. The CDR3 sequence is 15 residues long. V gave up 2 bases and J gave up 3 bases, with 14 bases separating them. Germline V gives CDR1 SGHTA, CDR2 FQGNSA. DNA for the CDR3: TGTGCCAGCAGCTTAACTCCGCGGATGGGCTACGAGCAGTACTTC. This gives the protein CASSLTPRMGYEQYF.

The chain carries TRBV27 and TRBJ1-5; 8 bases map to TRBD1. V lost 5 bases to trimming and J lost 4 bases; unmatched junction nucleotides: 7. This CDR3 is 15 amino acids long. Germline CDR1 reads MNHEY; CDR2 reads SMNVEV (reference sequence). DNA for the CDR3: TGTGCCAGCAGTATAGGACAGGGAGGGAATCAGCCCCAGCATTTT. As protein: CASSIGQGGNQPQHF.

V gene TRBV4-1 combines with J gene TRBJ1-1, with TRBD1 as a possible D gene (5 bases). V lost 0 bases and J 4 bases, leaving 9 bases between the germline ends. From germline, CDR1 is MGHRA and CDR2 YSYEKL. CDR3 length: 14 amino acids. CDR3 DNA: TGCGCCAGCAGCCAAGAGTCAGGGAGCACTGAAGCTTTCTTT. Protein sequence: CASSQESGSTEAFF.

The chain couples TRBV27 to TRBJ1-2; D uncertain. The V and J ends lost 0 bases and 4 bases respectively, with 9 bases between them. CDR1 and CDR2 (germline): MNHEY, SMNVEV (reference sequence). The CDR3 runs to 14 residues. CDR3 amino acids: CASSLSGAPYGYTF. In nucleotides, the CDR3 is TGTGCCAGCAGTTTATCCGGAGCTCCCTATGGCTACACCTTC.

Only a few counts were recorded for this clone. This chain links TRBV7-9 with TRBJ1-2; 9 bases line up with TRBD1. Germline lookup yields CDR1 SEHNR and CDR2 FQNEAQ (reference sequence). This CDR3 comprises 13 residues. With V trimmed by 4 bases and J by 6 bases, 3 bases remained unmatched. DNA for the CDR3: TGTGCCAGCAGCTACGGGACAGGGAATGGCTACACCTTC. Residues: CASSYGTGNGYTF.

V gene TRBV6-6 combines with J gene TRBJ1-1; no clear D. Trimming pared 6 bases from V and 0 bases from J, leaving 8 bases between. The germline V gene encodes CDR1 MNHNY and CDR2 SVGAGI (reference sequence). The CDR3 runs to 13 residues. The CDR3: CASSLGLNTEAFF. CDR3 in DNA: TGTGCCAGCAGCTTGGGCCTGAACACTGAAGCTTTCTTT.

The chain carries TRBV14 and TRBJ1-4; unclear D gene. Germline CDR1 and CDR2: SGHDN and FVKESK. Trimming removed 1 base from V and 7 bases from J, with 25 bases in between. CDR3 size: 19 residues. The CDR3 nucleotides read TGTGCCAGCAGCCAAGGACCTCGGAGGCATCTCGGGCAAGGTGAAAAACTGTTTTTT. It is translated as CASSQGPRRHLGQGEKLFF.